The 23 T cell receptor beta chains in this list originate from one sample, sequenced in a study of OX40 agonist ivuxolimab in advanced cancers. The table came from immunoSEQ multiplex PCR; TCRdb's copy has only in-frame clones and leaves some out. The sample lists under 85,000 clones, over 90% occurring once. The source was CD4+ or CD8+ T cells sorted from blood, collected in a trial of the OX40 agonist ivuxolimab. The receptors stem from an adult with an advanced solid tumor such as melanoma, head and neck, liver or kidney cancer.

This sequence joins TRBV29-1 and TRBJ2-2, with a tentative D call TRBD2 (5 bases). V was trimmed by 6 bases and J by 7 bases, leaving 15 bases between them. Germline values: CDR1 SQVTM, CDR2 ANQGSEA. This CDR3 has 13 amino acids. As DNA, the CDR3 is TGCAGCGTCGGCCGAGGGTACAGCGGGGAGCTGTTTTTT. Amino acids: CSVGRGYSGELFF.

This chain uses TRBV6-5 with TRBJ1-1; a weak D match, TRBD1 (5 bases). Germline CDR1 reads MNHEY; CDR2 reads SVGAGI. The CDR3 runs to 13 residues. V was clipped by 2 bases and J by 4 bases, with 8 bases between them. In DNA, the CDR3 is TGTGCCAGCAGTTACGGCACAGGCACTGAAGCTTTCTTT. Its translation is CASSYGTGTEAFF.

This CDR3 reads CASSYGQDYEQYF. CDR3 nucleotide sequence: TGTGCCAGCAGCTATGGACAGGACTACGAGCAGTACTTC. The rearrangement uses TRBV5-6 and TRBJ2-7; 7 positions agree with TRBD1. Germline assignment: CDR1 SGHDT and CDR2 YYEEEE. The CDR3 has 13 residues. J was trimmed by 3 bases and V by 3 bases; bases with no gene match: 3.

This sequence joins TRBV14 and TRBJ2-3; TRBD2 agrees at 9 bases. CDR3 size: 15 residues. From germline, CDR1 is SGHDN and CDR2 FVKESK. Trimming removed 1 base from V and 6 bases from J; junction bases left unmatched: 5. CDR3 in amino acids: CASSQVERGEDTQYF. The CDR3 bases are TGTGCCAGCAGCCAAGTTGAGCGGGGGGAGGATACGCAGTATTTT.

The rearrangement joins TRBV27 to TRBJ1-1; D not certain. Deletions cut 7 bases from V and 3 bases from J, with 15 bases between. This CDR3 spans 14 amino acids. CDR1 is MNHEY and CDR2 is SMNVEV in the germline V gene (reference sequence). The CDR3 bases are TGTGCCAGCACCATTCGGGGAGGGCACACTGAAGCTTTCTTT. Translating gives CASTIRGGHTEAFF.

This chain uses TRBV4-2 with TRBJ2-5; a possible D gene is TRBD1 (6 bases). The J call is uncertain, as TRBJ2-7 better fits the DNA end. The CDR3 consists of 14 residues. The germline gives CDR1 LGHNA, CDR2 YNFKEQ. CDR3 DNA: TGTGCCAGCAGCCAAGGAACAGGGCCCTACGAGCAGTACTTC. It encodes CASSQGTGPYEQYF.

CDR3 amino acids: CASSYGISETQYF. The CDR3 DNA follows: TGTGCCAGCAGCTACGGTATCTCAGAGACCCAGTACTTC. The chain uses TRBV13 and TRBJ2-5; D call uncertain. V was clipped by 4 bases and J by 4 bases, with 10 bases between them. Germline values: CDR1 PRHDT, CDR2 FYEKMQ (reference sequence). The CDR3 has 13 amino acids.

J is TRBJ2-3 and V is TRBV2, with TRBD1 identical over 7 bases. V lost 5 bases and J lost 2; bases outside the gene matches: 7. CDR3 length: 15 residues. From germline, CDR1 is SNHLY and CDR2 FYNNEI. The CDR3 loop reads CASSTPGQLTDTQYF. The CDR3 DNA reads TGTGCCAGCAGTACCCCGGGACAGCTCACAGATACGCAGTATTTT.

This chain joins TRBV6-5 and TRBJ2-1, with D possibly TRBD1 on 6 matching bases. Germline-derived CDR1 and CDR2 are MNHEY and SVGAGI. This CDR3 comprises 16 residues. Trimming shortened V by 2 bases and J by 1 base, and 12 bases separated the two germline ends. Here the CDR3 DNA reads TGTGCCAGCAGTTACGGACCCGACAGGTCCTACAATGAGCAGTTCTTC. Amino acids: CASSYGPDRSYNEQFF.

The CDR3 loop reads CASSHPPGGQGSEKLFF. The CDR3 coding sequence is TGCGCCAGCAGCCACCCCCCGGGGGGACAGGGAAGTGAAAAACTGTTTTTT. This chain links TRBV4-3 with TRBJ1-4; 9 nucleotides agree with TRBD1. With V trimmed by 3 bases and J by 7 bases, 12 bases remained unmatched. This CDR3 has 17 residues. In germline, CDR1 is LGHNA, CDR2 YSLEER.

The chain links TRBV27 to TRBJ1-4; no clear D. Deletions cut 5 bases from V and 6 bases from J, with 10 bases between. This CDR3 comprises 13 residues. Germline CDR1 MNHEY, CDR2 SMNVEV (reference sequence). CDR3 DNA: TGTGCCAGCAGTCTTCGACAAGATGAAAAACTGTTTTTT. This encodes CASSLRQDEKLFF.

The CDR3 sequence: CASSQVSTGELFF. The CDR3, as DNA: TGTGCCAGCAGCCAAGTCAGCACCGGGGAGCTGTTTTTT. This sequence joins TRBV14 and TRBJ2-2; D remains unclear. V shed 1 base and J shed 4 bases, with 4 bases lying between them. CDR1 and CDR2 (germline): SGHDN, FVKESK. The CDR3 is 13 residues long.

Here the CDR3 reads CASSWGRSYEQYF. The CDR3, as DNA: TGTGCCAGTAGTTGGGGACGGTCCTACGAGCAGTACTTC. V gene TRBV19 combines with J gene TRBJ2-7, with D possibly being TRBD1 or TRBD2 (5 bases each). CDR3 size: 13 residues. The germline V gene encodes CDR1 LNHDA and CDR2 SQIVND (reference sequence). The germline V and J ends were trimmed by 5 bases and 1 base, with 9 bases remaining between them.

This chain uses TRBV13 with TRBJ2-5; D is possibly TRBD2 (6 bases). Germline V gene lookup returns CDR1 PRHDT and CDR2 FYEKMQ (reference sequence). The CDR3 extends over 14 amino acids. Trimming left V 5 bases short and J 5 bases short, with 15 bases between. Here the CDR3 DNA reads TGTGCCAGCAGCGGCTCAGGAGGGGTGGAGACCCAGTACTTC. Protein product: CASSGSGGVETQYF.

The gene calls are TRBV7-2 and TRBJ2-7; 7 bases line up with TRBD1. With V trimmed by 5 bases and J by 6 bases, 7 bases remained unmatched. The germline gives CDR1 SGHTA, CDR2 FQGNSA. CDR3 length equals 13 residues. CDR3 residues: CASSPTGSGEQYF. The CDR3 DNA sequence: TGTGCCAGCAGCCCGACAGGGAGTGGCGAGCAGTACTTC.

The V and J genes are TRBV5-4 and TRBJ1-1; D perhaps matches TRBD1 (5 bases). V lost 0 bases, J lost 3 bases, and 9 bases lay in between. This CDR3 is 14 amino acids long. The germline V gene has CDR1 SGHNT and CDR2 YYREEE (reference sequence). CDR3 DNA: TGTGCCAGCAGCTTGGCCAGGGTGGACACTGAAGCTTTCTTT. It codes for CASSLARVDTEAFF.

The V call is TRBV19, the J call TRBJ2-2; TRBD2 agrees at 10 bases. The CDR3 spans 15 residues. Germline CDR1 reads LNHDA; CDR2 reads SQIVND (reference sequence). J lost 6 bases, V lost 10 bases, and 11 bases had no gene match. CDR3 sequence (DNA): TGTGCCACCAACCGAGCGGGGGGGCCTTCCGGGGAGCTGTTTTTT. This sequence encodes CATNRAGGPSGELFF. Drawing the rest from reference TRBV19 and TRBJ2-2, the complete variable domain is DGGITQSPKYLFRKEGQNVTLSCEQNLNHDAMYWYRQDPGQGLRLIYYSQIVNDFQKGDIAEGYSVSREKKESFPLTVTSAQKNPTAFYLCATNRAGGPSGELFFGEGSRLTVL.

The chain employs TRBV5-6 and TRBJ1-1; TRBD1 matches 9 bases. Germline V gene data show CDR1 as SGHDT and CDR2 as YYEEEE. V shed 4 bases and J 2 bases; nucleotides not matched to a gene: 6. The CDR3 totals 15 residues. The CDR3 sequence is CASSRTTGGNTEAFF. The CDR3 coding sequence is TGTGCCAGCAGCCGTACTACAGGGGGCAACACTGAAGCTTTCTTT. The whole variable domain, remainder taken from reference TRBV5-6 and TRBJ1-1, is DAGVTQSPTHLIKTRGQQVTLRCSPKSGHDTVSWYQQALGQGPQFIFQYYEEEERQRGNFPDRFSGHQFPNYSSELNVNALLLGDSALYLCASSRTTGGNTEAFFGQGTRLTVV.

The chain employs TRBV6-5 and TRBJ2-7, with D uncertain. CDR1 and CDR2 from the germline V gene are MNHEY and SVGAGI. The CDR3 runs 11 residues. Trimming pared 6 bases from V and 0 bases from J, leaving 3 bases between. The CDR3 is CASRSSYEQYF. Written as DNA, the CDR3 is TGTGCCAGCAGGAGCTCCTACGAGCAGTACTTC.

The CDR3 spells CASRKGSSYNEQFF. CDR3 in DNA: TGTGCCAGCCGAAAAGGGAGCTCCTACAATGAGCAGTTCTTC. The rearrangement links TRBV27 to TRBJ2-1; perhaps TRBD2 as D (5 bases). There are 14 residues in the CDR3. Germline V CDR1 and CDR2: MNHEY, SMNVEV (reference sequence). Trimming pared 8 bases from V and 0 bases from J, leaving 11 bases between.

The chain carries TRBV9 and TRBJ2-7; D might be TRBD1 (6 bases). The V end was cut by 4 bases, the J end by 6 bases, with 17 bases between. The CDR3 loop spans 14 amino acids. CDR1 and CDR2 (germline): SGDLS, YYNGEE. This chain's CDR3 is CASSPWGRGSEQYF. The DNA of the CDR3 is TGTGCCAGCAGCCCCTGGGGCAGGGGAAGCGAGCAGTACTTC.

V and J are TRBV14 and TRBJ2-7, with D perhaps TRBD1 (6 bases). The CDR3 contains 15 residues. Germline V gene lookup returns CDR1 SGHDN and CDR2 FVKESK. V was clipped by 5 bases and J by 0 bases, with 14 bases between them. CDR3 DNA: TGTGCCAGCAGCGCAACAGGGTCCTCCTCCTACGAGCAGTACTTC. It encodes CASSATGSSSYEQYF.

In this sample, this clone turned up once. The chain couples TRBV30 to TRBJ2-7; tentatively, D is TRBD1 or TRBD2 (5 bases each). From germline, CDR1 is GTSNPN and CDR2 SVGIG (reference sequence). Trimming took off 0 bases at V and 4 bases at J, with 16 bases between the two ends. The CDR3 spans 15 residues. CDR3 amino acids: CAWSVSGSGSYEQYF. The DNA for the CDR3 is TGTGCCTGGAGTGTATCAGGTTCAGGGAGTTACGAGCAGTACTTC.